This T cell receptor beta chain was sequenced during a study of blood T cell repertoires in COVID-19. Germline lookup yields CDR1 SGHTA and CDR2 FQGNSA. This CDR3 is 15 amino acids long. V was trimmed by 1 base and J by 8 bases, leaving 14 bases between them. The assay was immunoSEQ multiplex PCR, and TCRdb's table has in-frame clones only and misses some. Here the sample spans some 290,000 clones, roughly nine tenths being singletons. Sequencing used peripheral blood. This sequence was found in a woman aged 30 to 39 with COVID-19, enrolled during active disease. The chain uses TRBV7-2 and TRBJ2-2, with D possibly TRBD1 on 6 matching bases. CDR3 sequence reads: CASSLVGPQGGELFF. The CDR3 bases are TGTGCCAGCAGCTTAGTTGGGCCCCAGGGGGGGGAGCTGTTTTTT.